The 25 T cell receptor beta chains listed next were all sequenced from one sample in a study of T cells in tumors after PD-1 blockade. Repertoires were generated with immunoSEQ multiplex PCR, while TCRdb's copy carries only in-frame clones and drops some. In the table there are roughly 50,000 clones, over 70% of which are singletons. The sample in question was PBMCs, obtained before anti-PD-1 treatment. The receptor source for this set is a human donor with basal cell carcinoma.

The chain uses TRBV6-2 or TRBV6-3 and TRBJ2-7; 7 nucleotides match TRBD1. Germline trimming cut 5 bases from V and 0 bases from J; bases unmatched to any gene: 7. This CDR3 spans 15 amino acids. The germline CDR1 and CDR2 sequences are MNHEY and SVGEGT. The CDR3 is CASSSFWDSSYEQYF. In DNA, the CDR3 is TGTGCCAGCAGTAGTTTCTGGGACAGCTCCTACGAGCAGTACTTC.

This sequence joins TRBV5-1 and TRBJ2-3, with 15 positions matching TRBD2. The CDR3 is 18 residues long. CDR1 and CDR2 (germline): SGHRS, YFSETQ. Trimming at V came to 3 bases and at J to 2 bases, leaving 7 bases not matched to a gene. The CDR3 nucleotides read TGCGCCAGCAGCTCCGGGACTAGCGGGGGGCTAGTCACAGATACGCAGTATTTT. Amino acids: CASSSGTSGGLVTDTQYF.

About this clone itself: Other DNA sequences in the same sample also yield this CDR3. This sequence joins TRBV12-3 or TRBV12-4 and TRBJ1-5, with no clear D. This CDR3 is 12 amino acids long. V lost 6 bases and J lost 1, with 4 bases in between. The CDR3 sequence: CASRGSNQPQHF. Written as DNA, the CDR3 is TGTGCCAGCAGGGGCAGCAATCAGCCCCAGCATTTT.

The chain joins TRBV3-1 (or the pseudogene TRBV3-2) to TRBJ1-2; a possible D gene is TRBD1 (5 bases). Trimming left V 6 bases short and J 4 bases short, with 15 bases between. The CDR3 totals 14 residues. CDR1 is LGHDT and CDR2 is YNNKEL in the germline V gene (reference sequence). In nucleotides, the CDR3 is TGTGCCAGCAGACTCACGGAGGGGTCCTATGGCTACACCTTC. Protein sequence: CASRLTEGSYGYTF.

The chain is built from TRBV18 and TRBJ2-1; 12 bases match TRBD2. V lost 3 bases to trimming and J lost 7 bases; unmatched junction nucleotides: 7. The CDR3 runs to 16 residues. Germline V gives CDR1 KGHSH, CDR2 LQKENI. The CDR3 bases are TGTGCCAGCTCACCCTCTAGCGGGGGGGCCAAGAATGAGCAGTTCTTC. Protein product: CASSPSSGGAKNEQFF.

The chain carries TRBV10-3 and TRBJ1-2; possible D gene TRBD1, 5 bases. The CDR3 is 16 residues long. V gave up 7 bases and J gave up 4 bases, with 22 bases separating them. CDR1 is ENHRY and CDR2 is SYGVKD in the germline V gene. Here the CDR3 reads CAINPDSHTDSYGYTF. The CDR3 nucleotides are TGTGCCATCAATCCCGACAGTCATACCGATTCCTATGGCTACACCTTC.

V and J are TRBV7-9 and TRBJ1-2, with D possibly matching TRBD1 (5 bases). Germline assignment: CDR1 SEHNR and CDR2 FQNEAQ (reference sequence). CDR3 length: 13 amino acids. V lost 2 bases to trimming and J lost 8 bases, with 12 bases between them. The CDR3 loop is CASSLMGRYGYTF. CDR3 in DNA: TGTGCCAGCAGCTTAATGGGGCGGTACGGCTACACCTTC.

This clone turned up a few times. The gene calls are TRBV7-2 and TRBJ1-3; 8 bases line up with TRBD1. Unmatched junction bases numbered 4, after V lost 1 base and J lost 5 bases. The CDR3 has 15 amino acids. Germline V gives CDR1 SGHTA, CDR2 FQGNSA. CDR3 sequence (DNA): TGTGCCAGCAGCTTAGGGGGGACAGGAAGAAACACCATATATTTT. Translating gives CASSLGGTGRNTIYF.

The chain links TRBV12-5 to TRBJ1-5; a possible D gene is TRBD1 (5 bases). The V end lost 7 bases, the J end lost 4 bases, and 11 bases lay between the germline ends. CDR1 and CDR2 from the germline V gene are LGHNT and FRNRAP. CDR3 length: 13 amino acids. The CDR3 sequence: CASARGDNQPQHF. CDR3 DNA sequence: TGTGCTAGTGCCCGAGGGGATAATCAGCCCCAGCATTTT.

The J gene is TRBJ2-7, the V gene TRBV5-1, with 8 bases matching TRBD2. Germline V gene data show CDR1 as SGHRS and CDR2 as YFSETQ. V lost 1 base, J lost 3 bases, and 0 bases stayed unmatched. The CDR3 has 13 amino acids. Here the CDR3 reads CASSLREGYEQYF. The CDR3 DNA is TGCGCCAGCAGCTTGCGGGAGGGCTACGAGCAGTACTTC.

The chain is built from TRBV6-1 and TRBJ1-2, with D tentatively TRBD1 (6 bases). CDR3 length: 14 amino acids. The V gene lost 0 bases and the J gene lost 8 bases, with 13 bases spanning the gap. The germline CDR1 and CDR2 sequences are MNHNS and SASEGT. This CDR3 reads CASSEALTGLGYTF. The CDR3 DNA follows: TGTGCCAGCAGTGAAGCGCTTACAGGGTTGGGCTACACCTTC.

This rearrangement joins TRBV19 to TRBJ1-5, with 8 bases lining up with TRBD1. The CDR3 is 14 residues long. V was pared by 7 bases and J by 11 bases, with 13 bases of the junction left unmatched. Germline V gives CDR1 LNHDA, CDR2 SQIVND (reference sequence). The CDR3 DNA reads TGTGCCAGTAATCAAGCGACAGGGGAATCAGCCCAGCATTTT. This codes for CASNQATGESAQHF.

CDR3 DNA: TGTGCCATCAGTCCGGGACAGGGCGCCTACGAGCAGTACTTC. It is translated as CAISPGQGAYEQYF. The chain recombines TRBV10-3 with TRBJ2-7, with TRBD1 matching over 9 bases. J was trimmed by 2 bases and V by 5 bases; bases with no gene match: 4. The V gene's germline CDR1 is ENHRY and CDR2 SYGVKD. The length of the CDR3 is 14 residues.

The genes are TRBV2 and TRBJ1-2; D is unclear. The germline V gene encodes CDR1 SNHLY and CDR2 FYNNEI. The V end lost 6 bases, the J end lost 5 bases, and 10 bases lay between the germline ends. The CDR3 length is 12 residues. CDR3 bases: TGTGCCAGCAGCCACGGGGATTATGGCTACACCTTC. It specifies CASSHGDYGYTF.

This clone was counted between two and nine times. The V and J genes are TRBV7-9 and TRBJ1-2; D call uncertain. V was cut by 3 bases and J by 8 bases, with 10 bases left in between. There are 12 residues in the CDR3. Germline V CDR1 and CDR2: SEHNR, FQNEAQ (reference sequence). DNA of the CDR3: TGTGCCAGCAGCTTTTCCGGGGTGGGCTACACCTTC. Residues: CASSFSGVGYTF.

The CDR3 coding sequence is TGTGCCAGCAGCCGGACTAGCGGGGGGGTATTAGAGCAGTTCTTC. This codes for CASSRTSGGVLEQFF. The chain couples TRBV7-9 to TRBJ2-1; 15 bases fit TRBD2. The J segment lost 10 bases and the V segment lost 5 bases, leaving 6 bases of the junction unmatched. The CDR3 runs to 15 residues. CDR1 is SEHNR, CDR2 FQNEAQ, per germline (reference sequence).

This clone was seen only a few times. The rearrangement uses TRBV30 and TRBJ2-2, with D tentatively TRBD1 (6 bases). Germline CDR1 and CDR2: GTSNPN and SVGIG (reference sequence). V shed 2 bases and J shed 7 bases, with 14 bases lying between them. The CDR3 is made up of 14 amino acids. Here the CDR3 DNA reads TGTGCCTGGAGTTTTGGGACAATGATCGGGGAGCTGTTTTTT. Protein product: CAWSFGTMIGELFF.

This clone appeared once. V is TRBV15 and J is TRBJ1-5; D unresolved. The CDR3 has 15 residues. V was shortened by 0 bases and J by 6 bases, with 12 bases between the two germline ends. Germline V gene lookup returns CDR1 LNHNV and CDR2 YYDKDF (reference sequence). The CDR3 region is CATSRDSREVQPQHF. The CDR3 DNA reads as TGTGCCACCAGCAGAGATTCAAGGGAAGTTCAGCCCCAGCATTTT.

This chain joins TRBV6-5 and TRBJ2-2; D might be TRBD1 (6 bases). Trimming pared 6 bases from V and 6 bases from J, leaving 14 bases between. The CDR3 runs to 14 residues. Germline assignment: CDR1 MNHEY and CDR2 SVGAGI. The CDR3 is CASSQQGSPGELFF. CDR3 in DNA: TGTGCCAGCAGCCAACAGGGTAGTCCCGGGGAGCTGTTTTTT.

This clone was recorded only once. The rearrangement uses TRBV19 and TRBJ2-3, with TRBD1 matching 8 bases. Germline trimming cut 8 bases from V and 0 bases from J; bases unmatched to any gene: 4. The length of the CDR3 is 14 residues. In germline, CDR1 is LNHDA, CDR2 SQIVND (reference sequence). Here the CDR3 reads CASFRGRSTDTQYF. CDR3 in DNA: TGTGCCAGTTTCAGGGGGCGGAGCACAGATACGCAGTATTTT.

This sequence joins TRBV6-1 and TRBJ2-3; 10 bases are shared with TRBD1. The CDR3 has 15 residues. Germline V gene sequence: CDR1 MNHNS, CDR2 SASEGT. The V gene end was trimmed by 3 bases and the J gene end by 1 base; junction bases not matched to a gene: 1. The CDR3 is CASSDGTGGTDTQYF. CDR3 nucleotides: TGTGCCAGCAGTGACGGGACAGGGGGCACAGATACGCAGTATTTT.

J is TRBJ1-1 and V is TRBV6-5; D is undetermined. CDR1 and CDR2 from the germline V gene are MNHEY and SVGAGI. Trimming pared 5 bases from V and 7 bases from J, leaving 17 bases between. CDR3 size: 14 residues. The CDR3 is CASSRRTELIEAFF. CDR3 nucleotides: TGTGCCAGCAGTCGACGGACGGAGCTGATTGAAGCTTTCTTT.

The V call is TRBV6-5, the J call TRBJ2-3, with a possible D match to TRBD2 (6 bases). Trimming shortened V by 7 bases and J by 0 bases, and 8 bases separated the two germline ends. The length of the CDR3 is 13 residues. Per the germline V gene, CDR1 is MNHEY and CDR2 is SVGAGI. CDR3 protein: CASKTSSTDTQYF. For the CDR3, the DNA is TGTGCCAGCAAAACTAGCAGCACAGATACGCAGTATTTT.

This clone was detected once. The chain links TRBV27 to TRBJ2-6; 13 positions agree with TRBD2. The CDR3 has 20 residues. The germline gives CDR1 MNHEY, CDR2 SMNVEV (reference sequence). V trimming: 3 bases; J trimming: 2 bases; junction bases outside the gene matches: 10. DNA for the CDR3: TGTGCCAGCAGTTTGACAAAGACTAGCGGGGGGAGGGCTGGGGCCAACGTCCTGACTTTC. Amino acid sequence: CASSLTKTSGGRAGANVLTF.

The chain combines TRBV11-1 with TRBJ2-5; 9 nucleotides match TRBD2. The CDR3 length is 15 residues. Germline loops: CDR1 SGHAT, CDR2 FQDESV (reference sequence). V shed 4 bases and J 5 bases; nucleotides not matched to a gene: 8. In DNA form, the CDR3 reads TGTGCCAGCAGCTCCTCCGGGACTAGCTCCGAGACCCAGTACTTC. It yields the protein CASSSSGTSSETQYF.